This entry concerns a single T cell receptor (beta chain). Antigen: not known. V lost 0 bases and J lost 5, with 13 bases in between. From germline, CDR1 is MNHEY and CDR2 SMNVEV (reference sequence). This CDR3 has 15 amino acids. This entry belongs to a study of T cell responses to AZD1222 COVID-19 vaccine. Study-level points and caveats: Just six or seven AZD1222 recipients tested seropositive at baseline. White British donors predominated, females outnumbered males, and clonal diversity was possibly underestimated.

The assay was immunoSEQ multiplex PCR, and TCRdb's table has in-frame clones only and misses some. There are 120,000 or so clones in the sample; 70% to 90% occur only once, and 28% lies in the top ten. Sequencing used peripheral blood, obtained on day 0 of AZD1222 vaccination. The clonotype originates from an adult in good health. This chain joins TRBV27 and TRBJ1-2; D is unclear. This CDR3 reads CASSLSGRLGYGYTF. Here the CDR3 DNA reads TGTGCCAGCAGTTTATCTGGCAGGCTGGGGTATGGCTACACCTTC.